This TCR beta chain originates from a study of shared clonotypes between healthy human individuals. TCRdb keeps only in-frame clones here, not all; method: immunoSEQ multiplex PCR. The sample holds around 2.5 million clones, 80% to 95% seen once. As regards this clone: The identical CDR3 is also encoded by other nucleotide sequences in the sample.

The TCR comes from a man aged 18-30 years in good health. Some clones in this sample may be carry-over from other donors' samples. Specimen: naive CD4+ T cells from PBMCs. The subset here: CD45RA+ positively selected.

CDR3 in amino acids: CASSLTGANTGELFF. CDR3 DNA: TGTGCCAGCAGTTTAACAGGGGCGAACACCGGGGAGCTGTTTTTT. This chain uses TRBV28 with TRBJ2-2; 7 positions agree with TRBD1. V lost 2 bases, J lost 0 bases, and 0 bases stayed unmatched. Germline loops: CDR1 MDHEN, CDR2 SYDVKM. The CDR3 is made up of 15 amino acids.